The clone carrying this T cell receptor (beta chain) was seen only once. This specimen comes from a study of blood T cell repertoires in COVID-19. Study summary: Samples came from the United States, Italy and Spain, spanning acute and convalescent COVID-19. T cells, B-cell-depleted T cells, or PBMCs provided the cDNA or gDNA that served as material.

CDR1 is SGHTA, CDR2 FQGNSA, per germline. V was trimmed by 2 bases and J by 5 bases, leaving 13 bases between them. CDR3 length: 16 amino acids. As handled by the study authors: The assay estimated nucleated cells by amplifying reference gene primers. Profiled with immunoSEQ multiplex PCR; TCRdb holds only in-frame clones, not every one. The DNA gave D and trimming, while V, J and clone size come from that table. The data contain 150,000 to 200,000 clones, over 80% of them singletons. The sequenced sample consisted of peripheral blood. This clonotype was sampled from a woman aged 30 to 39 with acute or convalescent COVID-19. V and J are TRBV7-2 and TRBJ1-6, with TRBD1 as a possible D gene (6 bases). The CDR3 DNA is TGTGCCAGCAGCTTAAGGGGGGGTGGGAATAATTCACCCCTCCACTTT. This sequence encodes CASSLRGGGNNSPLHF.